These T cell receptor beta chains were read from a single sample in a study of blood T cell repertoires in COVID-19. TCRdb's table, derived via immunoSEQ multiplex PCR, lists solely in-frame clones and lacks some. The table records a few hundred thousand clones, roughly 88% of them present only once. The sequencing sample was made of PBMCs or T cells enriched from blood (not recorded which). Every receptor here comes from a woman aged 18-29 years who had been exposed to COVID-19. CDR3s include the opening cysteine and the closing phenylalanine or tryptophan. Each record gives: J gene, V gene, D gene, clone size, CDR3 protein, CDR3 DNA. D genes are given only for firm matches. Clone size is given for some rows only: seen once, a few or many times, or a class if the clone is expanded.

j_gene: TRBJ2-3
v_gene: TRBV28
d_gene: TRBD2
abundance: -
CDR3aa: CASSLRAGDLAQYF
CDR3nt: TGTGCCAGCAGTTTAAGGGCGGGGGATCTTGCGCAGTATTTT

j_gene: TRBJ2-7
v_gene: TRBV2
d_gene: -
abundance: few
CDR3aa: CASSGSAVSYEQYF
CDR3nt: TGTGCCAGCAGTGGTTCAGCGGTCTCCTACGAGCAGTACTTC

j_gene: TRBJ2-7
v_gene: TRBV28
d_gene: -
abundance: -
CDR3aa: CASQEAPISYEQYF
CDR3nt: TGTGCCAGCCAGGAGGCGCCGATCTCCTACGAGCAGTACTTC

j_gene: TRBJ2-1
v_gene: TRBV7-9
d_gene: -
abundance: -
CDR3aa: CASSLDKQDNEQFF
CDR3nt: TGTGCCAGCAGCTTAGATAAGCAGGACAATGAGCAGTTCTTC

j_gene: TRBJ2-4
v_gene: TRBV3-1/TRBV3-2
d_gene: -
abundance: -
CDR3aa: CASSQGDILAKNIQYF
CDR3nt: TGTGCCAGCAGCCAAGGGGACATATTAGCCAAAAACATTCAGTACTTC

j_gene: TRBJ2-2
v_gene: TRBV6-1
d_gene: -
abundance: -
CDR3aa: CASSEVVAIGELFF
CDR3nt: TGTGCCAGCAGTGAAGTAGTCGCGATCGGGGAGCTGTTTTTT

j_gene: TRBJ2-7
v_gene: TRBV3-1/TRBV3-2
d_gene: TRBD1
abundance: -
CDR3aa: CASSPSWTGWYEQYF
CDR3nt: TGTGCCAGCAGCCCCAGTTGGACAGGGTGGTACGAGCAGTACTTC

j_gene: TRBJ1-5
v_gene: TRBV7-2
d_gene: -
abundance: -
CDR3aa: CASSFDVVEQPQHF
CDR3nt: TGTGCCAGCAGCTTTGATGTGGTTGAGCAGCCCCAGCATTTT

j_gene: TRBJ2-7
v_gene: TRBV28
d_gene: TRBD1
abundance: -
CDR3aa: CASSLSGQGTYEQYF
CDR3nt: TGTGCCAGCAGTTTATCCGGACAGGGGACCTACGAGCAGTACTTC

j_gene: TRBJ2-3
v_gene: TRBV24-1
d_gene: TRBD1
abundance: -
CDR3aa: CATSTLQGARDTQYF
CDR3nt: TGTGCCACCAGTACTCTCCAGGGGGCAAGGGATACGCAGTATTTT

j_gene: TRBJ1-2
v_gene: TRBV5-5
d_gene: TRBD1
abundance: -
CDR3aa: CASSTGQGAGYGYTF
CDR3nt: TGTGCCAGCAGTACCGGCCAGGGGGCCGGGTATGGCTACACCTTC

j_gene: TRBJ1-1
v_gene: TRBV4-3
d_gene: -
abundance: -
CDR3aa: CASSQTSRAAEAFF
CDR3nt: TGCGCCAGCAGCCAAACAAGTCGAGCGGCTGAAGCTTTCTTT

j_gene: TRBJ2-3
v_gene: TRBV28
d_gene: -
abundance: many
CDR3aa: CASSLQGSGPDTQYF
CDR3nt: TGTGCCAGCAGTCTACAGGGTTCCGGCCCAGATACGCAGTATTTT

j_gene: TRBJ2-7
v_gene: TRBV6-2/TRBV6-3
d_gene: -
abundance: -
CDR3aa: CASSSPVGQLTVYEQYF
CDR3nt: TGTGCCAGCAGTTCCCCCGTTGGACAGTTAACCGTCTACGAGCAGTACTTC

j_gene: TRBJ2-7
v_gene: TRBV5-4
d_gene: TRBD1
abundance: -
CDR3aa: CASSFDRGNYEQYF
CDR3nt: TGTGCCAGCAGCTTTGACAGGGGGAACTACGAGCAGTACTTC